This TCR beta chain was captured by sequencing in a study of control samples from healthy donors and cancer patients. The method was immunoSEQ multiplex PCR; TCRdb's version includes in-frame clones alone and lacks a portion of them. The sample shows around 25,000 clones, roughly 91% of them seen only once. V shed 2 bases and J shed 4 bases, with 15 bases lying between them. There are 16 residues in the CDR3. The germline CDR1 and CDR2 sequences are SGHDT and YYEEEE. What was sequenced was PBMCs. The chain joins TRBV5-6 to TRBJ2-2, with D possibly TRBD1 on 6 matching bases. The TCR was taken from a man aged 45 to 65 with lung cancer. The CDR3 protein is CASSLIEGVITGELFF. In DNA, the CDR3 is TGTGCCAGCAGCTTAATTGAGGGGGTCATCACCGGGGAGCTGTTTTTT.